Listed below are T cell receptor beta chains from one sample, sequenced in a study of blood T cell repertoires in COVID-19. Some clones are missing from TCRdb's copy, which holds only in-frame ones; the method was immunoSEQ multiplex PCR. Counted here are under 350,000 clones, approximately 91% occurring once; the ten biggest clones make up approximately 1.5%. Sequencing was carried out using PBMCs or T cells enriched from blood (not recorded which). Receptor source: a woman between 40 and 50 years old who had recovered from COVID-19. Both conserved end residues are part of each CDR3. The order of the fields is CDR3 DNA, CDR3 protein, clone size, D gene, V gene, J gene. A D gene is named only where the DNA matches it firmly. Expanded clones are given a class, and other clones once, few, many or no size at all.

cdr3_nt: TGTGCCAGCAGCTTAGGCCAGTGGACTTATGGCTACACCTTC; cdr3_aa: CASSLGQWTYGYTF; clone_size: -; d_call: -; v_call: TRBV11-2; j_call: TRBJ1-2
cdr3_nt: TGTGCCAGCAGTGAAACGATACGGCGGGGCTATGGCTACACCTTC; cdr3_aa: CASSETIRRGYGYTF; clone_size: -; d_call: -; v_call: TRBV6-1; j_call: TRBJ1-2
cdr3_nt: TGCAGCGTTGAAGGGGGGCAGGGATCCCCCTACAATGAGCAGTTCTTC; cdr3_aa: CSVEGGQGSPYNEQFF; clone_size: -; d_call: -; v_call: TRBV29-1; j_call: TRBJ2-1
cdr3_nt: TGTGCCAGCAGGCGGGAGAAGGGGTACGAGCAGTACTTC; cdr3_aa: CASRREKGYEQYF; clone_size: -; d_call: TRBD2; v_call: TRBV12-3/TRBV12-4; j_call: TRBJ2-7
cdr3_nt: TGTGCCAGCAGCCAGGGGGCCGCTGGAAACACCATATATTTT; cdr3_aa: CASSQGAAGNTIYF; clone_size: -; d_call: TRBD1; v_call: TRBV11-2; j_call: TRBJ1-3
cdr3_nt: TGTGCCTGGAGAGGCGGGAACTCTAACTATGGCTACACCTTC; cdr3_aa: CAWRGGNSNYGYTF; clone_size: -; d_call: -; v_call: TRBV30; j_call: TRBJ1-2
cdr3_nt: TGTGCCAGCAGCAGAGACAGGGGGCGCGGGGAGACCCAGTACTTC; cdr3_aa: CASSRDRGRGETQYF; clone_size: -; d_call: TRBD1; v_call: TRBV7-6; j_call: TRBJ2-5
cdr3_nt: TGTGCCAGCAGCGTAGAGGGGGGGCTAGCGTGGGAGACCCAGTACTTC; cdr3_aa: CASSVEGGLAWETQYF; clone_size: -; d_call: -; v_call: TRBV9; j_call: TRBJ2-5
cdr3_nt: TGTGCCAGCTCACCACCGGAGGGACTCTACAATGAGCAGTTCTTC; cdr3_aa: CASSPPEGLYNEQFF; clone_size: -; d_call: -; v_call: TRBV18; j_call: TRBJ2-1
cdr3_nt: TGCGCCAGCAGCTTGGGGGTTGGGGGCGGCACTGAAGCTTTCTTT; cdr3_aa: CASSLGVGGGTEAFF; clone_size: -; d_call: -; v_call: TRBV5-1; j_call: TRBJ1-1
cdr3_nt: TGCGCCAGCAGCTCAGGACTAGCGGCCAATGAGCAGTTCTTC; cdr3_aa: CASSSGLAANEQFF; clone_size: -; d_call: TRBD2; v_call: TRBV5-1; j_call: TRBJ2-1
cdr3_nt: TGTGCCAGCAGCACATGGACTAGCGGGAGGGGACGGTACAATGAGCAGTTCTTC; cdr3_aa: CASSTWTSGRGRYNEQFF; clone_size: -; d_call: TRBD2; v_call: TRBV7-2; j_call: TRBJ2-1
cdr3_nt: TGTGCCAGCAGTACAGGGAGGGGGACTGAAGCTTTCTTT; cdr3_aa: CASSTGRGTEAFF; clone_size: -; d_call: -; v_call: TRBV6-5; j_call: TRBJ1-1
cdr3_nt: TGTGCCAGCAGTTTGTGGGCTGGTTCACCCCTCCACTTT; cdr3_aa: CASSLWAGSPLHF; clone_size: -; d_call: -; v_call: TRBV12-3/TRBV12-4; j_call: TRBJ1-6
cdr3_nt: TGCAGCGTTGAAGGGGGGAAGGACAGACAGACCCAGTACTTC; cdr3_aa: CSVEGGKDRQTQYF; clone_size: -; d_call: -; v_call: TRBV29-1; j_call: TRBJ2-5
cdr3_nt: TGTGCCAGCTCACCAGATCTCCTACACGGGCTGTTTTTT; cdr3_aa: CASSPDLLHGLFF; clone_size: -; d_call: -; v_call: TRBV18; j_call: TRBJ1-4
cdr3_nt: TGTGCCAGCAGCCCGTCCCGGGGGGGGCTCTACAATGAGCAGTTCTTC; cdr3_aa: CASSPSRGGLYNEQFF; clone_size: -; d_call: TRBD2; v_call: TRBV7-2; j_call: TRBJ2-1
cdr3_nt: TGTGCCAGTAGTAGACAGGGGGCTAGCACAGATACGCAGTATTTT; cdr3_aa: CASSRQGASTDTQYF; clone_size: -; d_call: TRBD1; v_call: TRBV19; j_call: TRBJ2-3
cdr3_nt: TGTGCCAGCAGGGAAAGGAGGACCTGGAACACCGGGGAGCTGTTTTTT; cdr3_aa: CASRERRTWNTGELFF; clone_size: -; d_call: -; v_call: TRBV7-9; j_call: TRBJ2-2
cdr3_nt: TGTGCCAGCAATATACAGGGGCCCACAGCTAATGAAAAACTGTTTTTT; cdr3_aa: CASNIQGPTANEKLFF; clone_size: -; d_call: TRBD1; v_call: TRBV2; j_call: TRBJ1-4
cdr3_nt: TGTGCCAGCTCAGCGGTACAGGGGGCGGGCTACGAGCAGTACTTC; cdr3_aa: CASSAVQGAGYEQYF; clone_size: few; d_call: TRBD1; v_call: TRBV18; j_call: TRBJ2-7
cdr3_nt: TGCGCCAGCAGCTTGGGGACTATGCCCGGGGGGGAGCAGTTCTTC; cdr3_aa: CASSLGTMPGGEQFF; clone_size: -; d_call: TRBD2; v_call: TRBV5-1; j_call: TRBJ2-1
cdr3_nt: TGTGCCAGCAGCTCGTACAAGGGGGAAAGGGCTAATGAAAAACTGTTTTTT; cdr3_aa: CASSSYKGERANEKLFF; clone_size: -; d_call: -; v_call: TRBV7-6; j_call: TRBJ1-4
cdr3_nt: TGTGCCAGCAGCTCTTCGAGCAGGGGAGAGACCCAGTACTTC; cdr3_aa: CASSSSSRGETQYF; clone_size: -; d_call: -; v_call: TRBV3-1/TRBV3-2; j_call: TRBJ2-5
cdr3_nt: TGTGCCAGCAGTCCCGGGACAGGGGGTTGGAACACTGAAGCTTTCTTT; cdr3_aa: CASSPGTGGWNTEAFF; clone_size: -; d_call: TRBD1; v_call: TRBV6-2/TRBV6-3; j_call: TRBJ1-1
cdr3_nt: TGTGCCAGCAGCTTCAGACAGGGGAACGGCTACACCTTC; cdr3_aa: CASSFRQGNGYTF; clone_size: -; d_call: TRBD1; v_call: TRBV5-5; j_call: TRBJ1-2
cdr3_nt: TGTGCTAGTGGTTTGCCTTTTTTGGCGGGTTCCTACAATGAGCAGTTCTTC; cdr3_aa: CASGLPFLAGSYNEQFF; clone_size: few; d_call: -; v_call: TRBV12-5; j_call: TRBJ2-1
cdr3_nt: TGTGCCAGCAGCTTAGGGCTGGGGAGTGACCTAAACTATGGCTACACCTTC; cdr3_aa: CASSLGLGSDLNYGYTF; clone_size: -; d_call: -; v_call: TRBV11-2; j_call: TRBJ1-2
cdr3_nt: TGTGCCAGCAATGCGGGCGTACCCCCCTACGAGCAGTACTTC; cdr3_aa: CASNAGVPPYEQYF; clone_size: few; d_call: -; v_call: TRBV2; j_call: TRBJ2-7
cdr3_nt: TGTGCCAGCAGCTTGGCCGAGGAAAGGGGAAACACCATATATTTT; cdr3_aa: CASSLAEERGNTIYF; clone_size: -; d_call: -; v_call: TRBV5-4; j_call: TRBJ1-3
cdr3_nt: TGTGCCAGCAGCTTAGCCCCCAGGGGTGGCACTGAAGCTTTCTTT; cdr3_aa: CASSLAPRGGTEAFF; clone_size: -; d_call: -; v_call: TRBV7-8; j_call: TRBJ1-1
cdr3_nt: TGTGCCAGCAGCTTTCGCGGGAACACAGATACGCAGTATTTT; cdr3_aa: CASSFRGNTDTQYF; clone_size: -; d_call: -; v_call: TRBV7-2; j_call: TRBJ2-3
cdr3_nt: TGTGCCAGCAGCAGGGGGCGATTGGGCACAGATACGCAGTATTTT; cdr3_aa: CASSRGRLGTDTQYF; clone_size: -; d_call: TRBD1; v_call: TRBV7-2; j_call: TRBJ2-3
cdr3_nt: TGCGCCAGCAGCCAAGACTACCGATCGAGCTCCTATAATTCACCCCTCCACTTT; cdr3_aa: CASSQDYRSSSYNSPLHF; clone_size: -; d_call: -; v_call: TRBV4-1; j_call: TRBJ1-6
cdr3_nt: TGTGCCAGCAGGTCCCAGGAGGGATATAATTCACCCCTCCACTTT; cdr3_aa: CASRSQEGYNSPLHF; clone_size: -; d_call: -; v_call: TRBV28; j_call: TRBJ1-6
cdr3_nt: TGTGCCAGCAGCCGATCAGGGGATCCTGGTCAGCCCCAGCATTTT; cdr3_aa: CASSRSGDPGQPQHF; clone_size: -; d_call: -; v_call: TRBV3-1/TRBV3-2; j_call: TRBJ1-5
cdr3_nt: TGCAGTGCTAGACTGGACAGTGAAGCTTTCTTT; cdr3_aa: CSARLDSEAFF; clone_size: -; d_call: -; v_call: TRBV20-1; j_call: TRBJ1-1
cdr3_nt: TGTGCCAGCAGCGTAGCGGAACAGGAGGGTGAGGAGACCCAGTACTTC; cdr3_aa: CASSVAEQEGEETQYF; clone_size: -; d_call: -; v_call: TRBV9; j_call: TRBJ2-5
cdr3_nt: TGTGCCATCAGTGAGTCGGGACAGGAGATTTCCTACAATGAGCAGTTCTTC; cdr3_aa: CAISESGQEISYNEQFF; clone_size: -; d_call: TRBD1; v_call: TRBV10-3; j_call: TRBJ2-1
cdr3_nt: TGCGCCAGCAGCTTGGTAATGCCAGGGCAAGAGACCCAGTACTTC; cdr3_aa: CASSLVMPGQETQYF; clone_size: -; d_call: -; v_call: TRBV5-1; j_call: TRBJ2-5
cdr3_nt: TGTGCCAGCAGCTTAGAACCCGGGGGTGAGCAGTTCTTC; cdr3_aa: CASSLEPGGEQFF; clone_size: -; d_call: -; v_call: TRBV11-2; j_call: TRBJ2-1
cdr3_nt: TGCGCCAGCAGCCAAGTTCGGACAGGGGCTGATCAGCCCCAGCATTTT; cdr3_aa: CASSQVRTGADQPQHF; clone_size: once; d_call: TRBD1; v_call: TRBV4-1; j_call: TRBJ1-5
cdr3_nt: TGTGCCGGACAGGGGAGGAGATGGGGGGCAATGGTCGGCGGGGAGCTGTTTTTT; cdr3_aa: CAGQGRRWGAMVGGELFF; clone_size: -; d_call: TRBD1; v_call: TRBV30; j_call: TRBJ2-2
cdr3_nt: TGTGCCAGCAGTTCGACAGGGTCTAGGAACACCATATATTTT; cdr3_aa: CASSSTGSRNTIYF; clone_size: -; d_call: TRBD1; v_call: TRBV28; j_call: TRBJ1-3
cdr3_nt: TGCGCCAGCAGTTATTCAGCGGGGGGGCAAGGCTACGAGCAGTACTTC; cdr3_aa: CASSYSAGGQGYEQYF; clone_size: -; d_call: TRBD2; v_call: TRBV5-1; j_call: TRBJ2-7
cdr3_nt: TGTGCCAGCAGCTCCCCCACAGGGGGCTTAGGGGGAACCGGGGAGCTGTTTTTT; cdr3_aa: CASSSPTGGLGGTGELFF; clone_size: -; d_call: TRBD1; v_call: TRBV7-3; j_call: TRBJ2-2
cdr3_nt: TGTGCCAGCAGCTTTGGCAGGGGGAATTGGTTGGAGACCCAGTACTTC; cdr3_aa: CASSFGRGNWLETQYF; clone_size: -; d_call: TRBD1; v_call: TRBV7-8; j_call: TRBJ2-5
cdr3_nt: TGTGCCAGCAGCTTAGTCGGGACAGCAACTAATGAAAAACTGTTTTTT; cdr3_aa: CASSLVGTATNEKLFF; clone_size: -; d_call: TRBD1; v_call: TRBV7-6; j_call: TRBJ1-4
cdr3_nt: TGTGCAAGTCGCTTACGGATTTTTTACAGGGTGGGTGGCTACACCTTC; cdr3_aa: CASRLRIFYRVGGYTF; clone_size: -; d_call: -; v_call: TRBV12-2; j_call: TRBJ1-2
cdr3_nt: TGTGCCAGCATGCGGGCGGGGACCTATGGCTACACCTTC; cdr3_aa: CASMRAGTYGYTF; clone_size: once; d_call: -; v_call: TRBV25-1; j_call: TRBJ1-2
cdr3_nt: TGTGCCAGCAGCCCGGGAGGCGGGAGAAATCAGCCCCAGCATTTT; cdr3_aa: CASSPGGGRNQPQHF; clone_size: once; d_call: -; v_call: TRBV5-4; j_call: TRBJ1-5
cdr3_nt: TGTGCCAGCGTCCCCAAAAATACAGGGAGACACTATGGCTACACCTTC; cdr3_aa: CASVPKNTGRHYGYTF; clone_size: -; d_call: -; v_call: TRBV2; j_call: TRBJ1-2
cdr3_nt: TGTGCCAGCAGGATGGGACAGGGCCTCTACGAGCAGTACTTC; cdr3_aa: CASRMGQGLYEQYF; clone_size: -; d_call: TRBD1; v_call: TRBV6-5; j_call: TRBJ2-7
cdr3_nt: TGTGCCAGCAGCCCCCGACAGGGTAATTCACCCCTCCACTTT; cdr3_aa: CASSPRQGNSPLHF; clone_size: -; d_call: TRBD1; v_call: TRBV11-2; j_call: TRBJ1-6
cdr3_nt: TGTGCCAGCTCATTTAACGGGGACACTGAAGCTTTCTTT; cdr3_aa: CASSFNGDTEAFF; clone_size: -; d_call: -; v_call: TRBV18; j_call: TRBJ1-1
cdr3_nt: TGTGCCAGCAGTGAACCCTATCCTGGACAGACTCAGTTCTTC; cdr3_aa: CASSEPYPGQTQFF; clone_size: -; d_call: -; v_call: TRBV25-1; j_call: TRBJ2-1
cdr3_nt: TGCGCCAGCAGTGAGTTACACCCGGGACAGGGGTCGATCGAGCAGTACTTC; cdr3_aa: CASSELHPGQGSIEQYF; clone_size: -; d_call: TRBD1; v_call: TRBV10-1; j_call: TRBJ2-7